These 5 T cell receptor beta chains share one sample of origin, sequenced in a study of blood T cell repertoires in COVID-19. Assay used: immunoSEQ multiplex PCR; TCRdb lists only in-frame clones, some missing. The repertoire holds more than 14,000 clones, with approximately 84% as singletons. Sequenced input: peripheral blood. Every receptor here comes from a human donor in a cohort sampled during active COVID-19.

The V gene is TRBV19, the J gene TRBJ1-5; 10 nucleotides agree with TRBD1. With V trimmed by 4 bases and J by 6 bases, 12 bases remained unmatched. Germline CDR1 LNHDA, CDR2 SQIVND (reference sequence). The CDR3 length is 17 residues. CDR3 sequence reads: CASSRTTGTGAGQPQHF. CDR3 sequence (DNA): TGTGCCAGTAGTAGAACAACCGGGACAGGGGCCGGTCAGCCCCAGCATTTT.

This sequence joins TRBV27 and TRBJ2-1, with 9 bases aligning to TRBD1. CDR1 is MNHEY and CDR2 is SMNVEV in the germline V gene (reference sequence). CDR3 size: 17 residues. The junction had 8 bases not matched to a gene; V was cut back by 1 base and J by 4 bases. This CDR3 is CASSLLGGTGRYNEQFF. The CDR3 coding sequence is TGTGCCAGCAGTTTATTAGGAGGGACAGGGAGGTACAATGAGCAGTTCTTC.

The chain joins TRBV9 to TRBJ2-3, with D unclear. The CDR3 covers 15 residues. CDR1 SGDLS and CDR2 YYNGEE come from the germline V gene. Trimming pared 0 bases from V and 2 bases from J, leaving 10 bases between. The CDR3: CASSVDGDNTDTQYF. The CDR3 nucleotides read TGTGCCAGCAGCGTAGACGGTGACAACACAGATACGCAGTATTTT.

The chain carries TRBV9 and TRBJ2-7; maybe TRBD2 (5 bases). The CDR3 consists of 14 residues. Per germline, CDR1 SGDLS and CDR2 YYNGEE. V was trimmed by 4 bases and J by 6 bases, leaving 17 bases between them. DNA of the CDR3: TGTGCCAGCAGCCCCGGTCGGGGTTTTCTCGAGCAGTACTTC. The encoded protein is CASSPGRGFLEQYF.

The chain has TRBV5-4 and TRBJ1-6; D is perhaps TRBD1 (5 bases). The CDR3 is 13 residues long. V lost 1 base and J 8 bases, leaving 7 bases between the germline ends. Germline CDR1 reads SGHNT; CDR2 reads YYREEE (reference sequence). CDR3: CASSLLRDSPLHF. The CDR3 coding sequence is TGTGCCAGCAGCTTGCTCAGGGATTCACCCCTCCACTTT.